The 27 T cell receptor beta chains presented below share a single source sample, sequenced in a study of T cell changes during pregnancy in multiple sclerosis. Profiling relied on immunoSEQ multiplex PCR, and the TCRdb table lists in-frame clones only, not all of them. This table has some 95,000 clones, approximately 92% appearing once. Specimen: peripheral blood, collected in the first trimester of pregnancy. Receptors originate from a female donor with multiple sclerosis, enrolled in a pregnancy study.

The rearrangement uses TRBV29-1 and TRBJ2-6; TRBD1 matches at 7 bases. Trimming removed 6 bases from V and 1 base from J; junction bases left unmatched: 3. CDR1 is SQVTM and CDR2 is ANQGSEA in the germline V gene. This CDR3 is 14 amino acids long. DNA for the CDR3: TGCAGCGTCGACAGGGTTTCTGGGGCCAACGTCCTGACTTTC. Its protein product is CSVDRVSGANVLTF.

The CDR3 loop is CAAAGRNSYEQYF. CDR3 nucleotide sequence: TGTGCCGCAGCGGGCAGAAACTCCTACGAGCAGTACTTC. The chain has TRBV6-1 and TRBJ2-7, with D perhaps matching TRBD2 (6 bases). The CDR3 is made up of 13 amino acids. Germline values: CDR1 MNHNS, CDR2 SASEGT. Trimming pared 11 bases from V and 0 bases from J, leaving 14 bases between.

CDR3: CASSEGQGEPQHF. The CDR3 nucleotides read TGCGCCAGCAGCGAAGGACAGGGGGAGCCCCAGCATTTT. The chain has TRBV5-1 and TRBJ1-5, with TRBD1 matching over 10 bases. Unmatched junction bases numbered 3, after V lost 4 bases and J lost 8 bases. Germline V CDR1 and CDR2: SGHRS, YFSETQ. The CDR3 totals 13 residues.

The CDR3 region has the DNA TGTGCCAGCAGCTCCGAGACAGCAACTAATGAAAAACTGTTTTTT. Translation: CASSSETATNEKLFF. The gene calls are TRBV7-8 and TRBJ1-4; a weak D match, TRBD1 (5 bases). The CDR3 sequence is 15 residues long. From germline, CDR1 is SGHVS and CDR2 FQNEAQ. V was cut by 4 bases and J by 0 bases, with 9 bases left in between.

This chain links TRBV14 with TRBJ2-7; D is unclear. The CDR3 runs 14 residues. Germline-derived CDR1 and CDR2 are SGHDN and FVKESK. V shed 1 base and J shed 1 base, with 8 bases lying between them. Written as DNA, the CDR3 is TGTGCCAGCAGCCAAGGCCTACCATCCTACGAGCAGTACTTC. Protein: CASSQGLPSYEQYF.

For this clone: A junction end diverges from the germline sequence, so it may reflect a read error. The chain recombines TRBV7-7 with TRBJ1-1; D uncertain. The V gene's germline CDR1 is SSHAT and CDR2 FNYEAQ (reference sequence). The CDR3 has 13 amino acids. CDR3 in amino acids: CASSREGGTEAFF. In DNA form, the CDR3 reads TGTGCTAGCAGCCGCGAAGGCGGCACTGAAGCTTTCTTT.

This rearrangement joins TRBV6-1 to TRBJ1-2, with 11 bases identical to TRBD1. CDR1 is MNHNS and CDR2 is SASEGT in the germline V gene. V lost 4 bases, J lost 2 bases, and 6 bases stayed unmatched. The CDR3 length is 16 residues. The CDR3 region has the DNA TGTGCCAGCAGTGTAGGACAGGGGGCAGGAAACTATGGCTACACCTTC. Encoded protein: CASSVGQGAGNYGYTF.

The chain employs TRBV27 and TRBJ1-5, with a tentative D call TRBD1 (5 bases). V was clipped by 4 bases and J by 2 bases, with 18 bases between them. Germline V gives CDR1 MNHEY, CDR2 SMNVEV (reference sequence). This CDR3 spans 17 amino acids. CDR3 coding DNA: TGTGCCAGCAGTTCGATTCAGGGATTGCCGGGCAATCAGCCCCAGCATTTT. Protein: CASSSIQGLPGNQPQHF.

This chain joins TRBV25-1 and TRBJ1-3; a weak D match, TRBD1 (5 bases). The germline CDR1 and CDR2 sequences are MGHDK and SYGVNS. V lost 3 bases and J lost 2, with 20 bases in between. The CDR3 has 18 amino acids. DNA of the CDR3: TGTGCCAGCAGTGAGGCCGCCACAGGCGTAAGAACTGGAAACACCATATATTTT. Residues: CASSEAATGVRTGNTIYF.

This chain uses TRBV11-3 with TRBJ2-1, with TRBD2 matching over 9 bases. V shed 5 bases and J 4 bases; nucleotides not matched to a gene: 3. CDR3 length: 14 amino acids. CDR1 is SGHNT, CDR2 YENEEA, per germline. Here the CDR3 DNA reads TGTGCCAGCAGCCAGACTAGCGGTTACAATGAGCAGTTCTTC. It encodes CASSQTSGYNEQFF.

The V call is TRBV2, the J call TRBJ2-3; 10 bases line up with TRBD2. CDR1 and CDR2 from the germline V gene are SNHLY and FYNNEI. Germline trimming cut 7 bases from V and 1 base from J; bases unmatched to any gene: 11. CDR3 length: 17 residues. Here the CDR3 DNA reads TGTGCCAGCATCAACGACATAGCGGGAGGAGGCACAGATACGCAGTATTTT. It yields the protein CASINDIAGGGTDTQYF.

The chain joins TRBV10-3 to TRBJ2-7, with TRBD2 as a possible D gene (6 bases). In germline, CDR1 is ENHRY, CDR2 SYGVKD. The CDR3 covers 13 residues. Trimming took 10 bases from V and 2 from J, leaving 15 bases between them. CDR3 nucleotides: TGTGCCACCTTTCCGGGAGACGCCTACGAGCAGTACTTC. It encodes CATFPGDAYEQYF.

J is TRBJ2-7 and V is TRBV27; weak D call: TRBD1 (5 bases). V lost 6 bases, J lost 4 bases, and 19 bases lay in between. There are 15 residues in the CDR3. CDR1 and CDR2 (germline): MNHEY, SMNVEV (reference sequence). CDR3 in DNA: TGTGCCAGCAGCCCTAGGTGGGGCTTCTTTTACGAGCAGTACTTC. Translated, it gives CASSPRWGFFYEQYF.

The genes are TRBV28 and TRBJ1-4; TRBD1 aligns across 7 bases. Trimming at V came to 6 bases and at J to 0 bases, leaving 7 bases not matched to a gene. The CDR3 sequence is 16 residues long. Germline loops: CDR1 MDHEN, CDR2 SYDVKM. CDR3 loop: CASSSTGFATNEKLFF. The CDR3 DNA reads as TGTGCCAGCAGCTCGACAGGGTTCGCAACTAATGAAAAACTGTTTTTT.

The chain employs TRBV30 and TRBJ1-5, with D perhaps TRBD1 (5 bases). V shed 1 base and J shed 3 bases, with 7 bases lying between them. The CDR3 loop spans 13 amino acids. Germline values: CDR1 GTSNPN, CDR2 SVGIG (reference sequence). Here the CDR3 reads CAWSGGDNQPQHF. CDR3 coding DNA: TGTGCCTGGAGTGGGGGGGACAATCAGCCCCAGCATTTT.

The CDR3 sequence: CASTSGLPLGYTF. CDR3 sequence (DNA): TGTGCCAGCACCTCAGGGTTGCCTCTTGGCTACACCTTC. This chain joins TRBV6-6 and TRBJ1-2, with a possible D match to TRBD1 (5 bases). Trimming took off 7 bases at V and 7 bases at J, with 16 bases between the two ends. Germline loops: CDR1 MNHNY, CDR2 SVGAGI (reference sequence). The CDR3 loop spans 13 amino acids.

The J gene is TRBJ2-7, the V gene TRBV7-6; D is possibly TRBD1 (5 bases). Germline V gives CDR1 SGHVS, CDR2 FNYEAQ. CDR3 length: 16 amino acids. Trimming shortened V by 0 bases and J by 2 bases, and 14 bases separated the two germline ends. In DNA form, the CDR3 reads TGTGCCAGCAGCTTAGCCCCCCGCAGGGCCGCCTACGAGCAGTACTTC. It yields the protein CASSLAPRRAAYEQYF. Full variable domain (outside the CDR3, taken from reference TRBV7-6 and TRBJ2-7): GAGVSQSPRYKVTKRGQDVALRCDPISGHVSLYWYRQALGQGPEFLTYFNYEAQQDKSGLPNDRFSAERPEGSISTLTIQRTEQRDSAMYRCASSLAPRRAAYEQYFGPGTRLTVT.

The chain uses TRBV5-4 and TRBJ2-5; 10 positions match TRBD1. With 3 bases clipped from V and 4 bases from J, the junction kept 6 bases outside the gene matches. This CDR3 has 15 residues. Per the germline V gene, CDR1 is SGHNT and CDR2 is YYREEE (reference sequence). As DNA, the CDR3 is TGTGCCAGCAGCTGGGGACAGGGGATGGCAGAGACCCAGTACTTC. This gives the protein CASSWGQGMAETQYF.

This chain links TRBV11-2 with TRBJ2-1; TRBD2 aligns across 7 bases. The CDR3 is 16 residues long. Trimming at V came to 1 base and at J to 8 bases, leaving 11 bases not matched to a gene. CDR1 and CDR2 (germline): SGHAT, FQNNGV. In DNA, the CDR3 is TGTGCCAGCAGCTTAGGTGGAGCGGGATCTGTCTATGAGCAGTTCTTC. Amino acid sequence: CASSLGGAGSVYEQFF.

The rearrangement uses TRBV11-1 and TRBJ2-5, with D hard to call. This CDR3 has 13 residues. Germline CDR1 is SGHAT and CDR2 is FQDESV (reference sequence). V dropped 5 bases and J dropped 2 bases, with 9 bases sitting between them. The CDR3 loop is CASSGTDQETQYF. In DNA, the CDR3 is TGTGCCAGCAGCGGTACAGATCAAGAGACCCAGTACTTC.

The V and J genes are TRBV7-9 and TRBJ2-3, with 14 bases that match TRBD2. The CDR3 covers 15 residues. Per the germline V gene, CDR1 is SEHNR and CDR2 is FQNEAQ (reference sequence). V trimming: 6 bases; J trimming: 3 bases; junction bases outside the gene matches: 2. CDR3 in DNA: TGTGCCAGCAGTCGGACTAGCGGGAGGACAGATACGCAGTATTTT. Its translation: CASSRTSGRTDTQYF. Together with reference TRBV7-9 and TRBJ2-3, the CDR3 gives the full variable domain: DTGVSQNPRHKITKRGQNVTFRCDPISEHNRLYWYRQTLGQGPEFLTYFQNEAQLEKSRLLSDRFSAERPKGSFSTLEIQRTEQGDSAMYLCASSRTSGRTDTQYFGPGTRLTVL.

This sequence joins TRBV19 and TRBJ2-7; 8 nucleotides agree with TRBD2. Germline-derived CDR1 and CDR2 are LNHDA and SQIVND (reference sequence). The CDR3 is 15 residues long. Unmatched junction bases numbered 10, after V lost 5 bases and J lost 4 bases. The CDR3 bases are TGTGCCAGTAGTCCCTCCGGGAGGGGGGATTACGAGCAGTACTTC. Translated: CASSPSGRGDYEQYF.

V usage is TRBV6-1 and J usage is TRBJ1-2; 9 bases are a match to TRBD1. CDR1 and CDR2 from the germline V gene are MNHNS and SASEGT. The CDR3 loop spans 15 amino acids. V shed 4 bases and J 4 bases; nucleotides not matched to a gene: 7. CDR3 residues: CASSAYPTGGYGYTF. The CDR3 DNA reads TGTGCCAGCAGTGCATACCCGACAGGGGGCTATGGCTACACCTTC.

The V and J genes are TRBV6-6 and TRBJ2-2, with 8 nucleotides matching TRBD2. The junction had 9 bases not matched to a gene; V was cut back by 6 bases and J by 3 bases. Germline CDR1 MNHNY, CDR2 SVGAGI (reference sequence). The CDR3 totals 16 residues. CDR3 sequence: CASRARAGDDTGELFF. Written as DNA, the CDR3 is TGTGCCAGCAGGGCACGAGCGGGAGACGACACCGGGGAGCTGTTTTTT.

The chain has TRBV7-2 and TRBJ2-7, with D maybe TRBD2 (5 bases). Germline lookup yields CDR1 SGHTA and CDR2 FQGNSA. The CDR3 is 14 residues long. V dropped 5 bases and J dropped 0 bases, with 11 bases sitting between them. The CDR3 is CASSRTGFSYEQYF. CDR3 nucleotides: TGTGCCAGCAGCCGGACTGGATTCTCCTACGAGCAGTACTTC.

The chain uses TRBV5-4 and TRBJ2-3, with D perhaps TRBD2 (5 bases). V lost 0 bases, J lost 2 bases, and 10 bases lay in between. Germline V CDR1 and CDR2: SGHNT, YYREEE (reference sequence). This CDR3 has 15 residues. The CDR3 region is CASSLGLSNTDTQYF. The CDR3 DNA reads TGTGCCAGCAGCTTGGGACTATCGAACACAGATACGCAGTATTTT.

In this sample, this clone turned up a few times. CDR3: CASSLTVAGKGYTF. The CDR3 bases are TGTGCCAGCAGTTTAACGGTGGCAGGGAAGGGCTACACCTTC. V usage is TRBV28 and J usage is TRBJ1-2, with D possibly being TRBD1 (5 bases). CDR1 is MDHEN and CDR2 is SYDVKM in the germline V gene. V was trimmed by 2 bases and J by 8 bases, leaving 15 bases between them. The CDR3 spans 14 residues.